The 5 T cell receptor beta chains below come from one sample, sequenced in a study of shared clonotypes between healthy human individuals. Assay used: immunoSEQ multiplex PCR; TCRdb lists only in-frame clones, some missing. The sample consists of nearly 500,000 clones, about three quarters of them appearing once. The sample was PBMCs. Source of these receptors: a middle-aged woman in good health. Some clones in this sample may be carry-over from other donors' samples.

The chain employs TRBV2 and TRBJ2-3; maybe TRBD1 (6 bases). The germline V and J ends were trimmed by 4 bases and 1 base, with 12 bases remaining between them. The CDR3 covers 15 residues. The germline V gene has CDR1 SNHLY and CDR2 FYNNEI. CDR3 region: CASSAWGLGTDTQYF. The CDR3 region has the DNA TGTGCCAGCAGTGCTTGGGGGCTTGGCACAGATACGCAGTATTTT.

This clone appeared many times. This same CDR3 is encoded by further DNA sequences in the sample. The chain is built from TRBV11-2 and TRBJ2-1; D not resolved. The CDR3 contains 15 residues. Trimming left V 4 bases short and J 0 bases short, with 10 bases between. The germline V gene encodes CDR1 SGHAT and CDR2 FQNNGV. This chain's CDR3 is CASSSKLSSYNEQFF. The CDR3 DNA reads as TGTGCCAGCAGCTCCAAATTGAGCTCCTACAATGAGCAGTTCTTC. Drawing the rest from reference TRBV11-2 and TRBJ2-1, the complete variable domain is EAGVAQSPRYKIIEKRQSVAFWCNPISGHATLYWYQQILGQGPKLLIQFQNNGVVDDSQLPKDRFSAERLKGVDSTLKIQPAKLEDSAVYLCASSSKLSSYNEQFFGPGTRLTVL.

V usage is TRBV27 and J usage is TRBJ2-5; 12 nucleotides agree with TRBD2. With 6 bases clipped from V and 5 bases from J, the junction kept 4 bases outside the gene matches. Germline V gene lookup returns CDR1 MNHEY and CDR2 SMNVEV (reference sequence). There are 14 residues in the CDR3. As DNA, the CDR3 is TGTGCCAGCAGGGCTAGCGGGAGGGAGGAGACCCAGTACTTC. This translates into CASRASGREETQYF.

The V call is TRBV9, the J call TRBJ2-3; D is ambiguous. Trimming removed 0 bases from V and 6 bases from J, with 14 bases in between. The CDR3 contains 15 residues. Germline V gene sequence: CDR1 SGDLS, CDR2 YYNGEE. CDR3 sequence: CASSVGPTLFDTQYF. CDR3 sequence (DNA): TGTGCCAGCAGCGTAGGCCCCACCCTCTTCGATACGCAGTATTTT.

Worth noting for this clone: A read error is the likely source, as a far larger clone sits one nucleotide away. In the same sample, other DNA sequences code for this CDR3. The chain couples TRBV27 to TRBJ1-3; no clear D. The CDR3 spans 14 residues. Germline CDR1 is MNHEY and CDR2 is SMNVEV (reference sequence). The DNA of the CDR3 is TGCGCCAGCAGTTTATCCTTCTCTGGAAACACCATATATTTT. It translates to CASSLSFSGNTIYF.